Included here is one T cell receptor (beta chain) sequence, with context. Documented treatment: randomized to nivolumab then ipilimumab (arm A) or the reverse (arm B). From thawed PBMCs, live CD3+CD8+ cells negative for CD19 and CD56 were sorted. The protocol was immunoSEQ multiplex PCR, while the TCRdb copy is restricted to in-frame clones and leaves out a portion. The sample lists some 9,300 clones; about 75% were seen once. CDR3 length: 16 amino acids. Trimming cost V 1 base and J 2 bases, with 15 bases left between them. From germline, CDR1 is PRHDT and CDR2 FYEKMQ (reference sequence). The data were obtained in a study of sequential checkpoint blockade in melanoma. In the study overall: Each arm's sequence ended with maintenance nivolumab.

The TCR was taken from a human donor with melanoma. Sequences were derived from CD8+ T cells sorted from blood (inferred from file names), sampled from a patient given nivolumab and ipilimumab in sequence. The chain is built from TRBV13 and TRBJ2-7; possible D gene TRBD2, 7 bases. The CDR3 loop reads CASSLEGGGAAYEQYF. The CDR3 DNA follows: TGTGCCAGCAGCTTAGAAGGGGGAGGGGCCGCCTACGAGCAGTACTTC.